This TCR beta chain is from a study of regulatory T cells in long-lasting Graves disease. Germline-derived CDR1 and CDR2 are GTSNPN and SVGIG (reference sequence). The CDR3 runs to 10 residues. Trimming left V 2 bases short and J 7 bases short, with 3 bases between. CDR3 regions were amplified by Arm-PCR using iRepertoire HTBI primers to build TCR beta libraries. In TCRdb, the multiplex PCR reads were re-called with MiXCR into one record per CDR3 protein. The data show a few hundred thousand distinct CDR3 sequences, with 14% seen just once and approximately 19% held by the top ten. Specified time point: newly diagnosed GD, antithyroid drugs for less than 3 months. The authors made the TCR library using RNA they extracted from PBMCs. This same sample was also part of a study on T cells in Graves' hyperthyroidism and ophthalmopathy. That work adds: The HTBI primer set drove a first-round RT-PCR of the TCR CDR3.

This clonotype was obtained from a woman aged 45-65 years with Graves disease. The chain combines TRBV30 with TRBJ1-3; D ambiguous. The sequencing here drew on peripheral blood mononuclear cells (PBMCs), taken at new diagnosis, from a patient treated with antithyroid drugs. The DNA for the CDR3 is TGTGCCTGGAGTTGGAACACCATATATTTT. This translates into CAWSWNTIYF.